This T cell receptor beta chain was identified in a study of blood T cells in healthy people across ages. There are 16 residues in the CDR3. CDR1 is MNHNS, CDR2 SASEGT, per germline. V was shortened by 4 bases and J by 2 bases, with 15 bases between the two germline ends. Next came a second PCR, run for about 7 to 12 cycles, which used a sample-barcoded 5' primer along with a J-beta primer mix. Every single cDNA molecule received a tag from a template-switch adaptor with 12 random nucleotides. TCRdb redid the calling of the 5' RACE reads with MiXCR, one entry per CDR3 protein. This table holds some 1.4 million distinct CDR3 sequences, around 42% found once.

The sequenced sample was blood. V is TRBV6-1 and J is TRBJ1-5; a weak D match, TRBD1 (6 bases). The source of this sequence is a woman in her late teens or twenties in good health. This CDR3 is CASSVRGGGGNQPQHF. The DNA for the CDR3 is TGTGCCAGCAGTGTAAGGGGGGGAGGTGGCAATCAGCCCCAGCATTTT.